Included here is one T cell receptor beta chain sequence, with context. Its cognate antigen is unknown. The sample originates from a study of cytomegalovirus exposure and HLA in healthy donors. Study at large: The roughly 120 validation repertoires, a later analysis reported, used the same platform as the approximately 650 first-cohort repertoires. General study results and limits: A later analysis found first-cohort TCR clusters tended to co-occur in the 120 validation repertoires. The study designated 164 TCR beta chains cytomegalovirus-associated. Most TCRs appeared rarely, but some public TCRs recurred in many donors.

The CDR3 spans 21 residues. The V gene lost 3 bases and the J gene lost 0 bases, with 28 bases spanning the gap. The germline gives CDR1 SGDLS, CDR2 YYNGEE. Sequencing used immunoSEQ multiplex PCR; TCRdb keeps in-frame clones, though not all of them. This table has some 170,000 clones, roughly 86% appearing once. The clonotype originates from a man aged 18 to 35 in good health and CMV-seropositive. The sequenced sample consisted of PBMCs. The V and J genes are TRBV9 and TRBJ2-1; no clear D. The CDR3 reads CASSGLDELFRSSSSYNEQFF. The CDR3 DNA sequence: TGTGCCAGCAGCGGCCTAGATGAACTCTTCCGGTCGAGTAGCTCCTACAATGAGCAGTTCTTC.